This entry is about one TCR beta chain. Its antigen remains unidentified. The data derive from a study of T cell responses to AZD1222 COVID-19 vaccine. The study, taken as a whole, reports: Donors in the cohort were predominantly white British and more often female, and clonal diversity was possibly underestimated. Reports say nearly half of spike-specific TCRs go after unmutated variant regions. A rise in Spike-specific TCR breadth and depth followed two AZD1222 doses.

Germline CDR1 LNHDA, CDR2 SQIVND (reference sequence). V lost 10 bases, J lost 1 base, and 5 bases stayed unmatched. The CDR3 sequence is 13 residues long. Data came from immunoSEQ multiplex PCR; TCRdb stores just in-frame clones and leaves some out. The sample holds approximately 98,000 clones; 86% are singletons and the top ten take under 4%. The sequenced sample was peripheral blood, obtained on day 0 of AZD1222 vaccination. The chain joins TRBV19 to TRBJ2-3; 7 bases match TRBD2. This clonotype was sampled from an adult in good health. CDR3 protein: CATTLAGTDTQYF. CDR3 DNA: TGTGCCACTACGCTAGCGGGCACAGATACGCAGTATTTT.